One and the same sample provided the 30 T cell receptor beta chains below, sequenced in a study of identical twins. TCRdb reprocessed the 5' RACE reads with MiXCR, giving one entry per CDR3 protein. The top ten hold under 2% of the sample, which has hundreds of thousands of distinct CDR3 sequences, around 6.1% seen once. The source material was naive T cells sorted from blood. The receptors here all came from a man between 18 and 35 years old in good health.

J is TRBJ1-4 and V is TRBV27; D gene uncertain. Germline V gives CDR1 MNHEY, CDR2 SMNVEV (reference sequence). V lost 3 bases and J 4 bases, leaving 12 bases between the germline ends. The CDR3 is 15 residues long. CDR3 protein: CASSFGRSFNEKLFF. The CDR3 bases are TGTGCCAGCAGTTTTGGACGGTCCTTTAATGAAAAACTGTTTTTT.

The chain uses TRBV4-3 and TRBJ1-2; no clear D gene. Germline-derived CDR1 and CDR2 are LGHNA and YSLEER. This CDR3 has 13 amino acids. V lost 0 bases and J lost 7, with 9 bases in between. The DNA of the CDR3 is TGCGCCAGCAGCCAAGATCTGGAGAGTGGCTACACCTTC. This gives the protein CASSQDLESGYTF.

This clonotype was detected a few times. The rearrangement uses TRBV7-9 and TRBJ2-3; TRBD2 agrees at 8 bases. V lost 5 bases, J lost 2 bases, and 6 bases stayed unmatched. The length of the CDR3 is 15 residues. CDR1 is SEHNR, CDR2 FQNEAQ, per germline (reference sequence). The DNA of the CDR3 is TGTGCCAGCAGCCAACCGACTAGCGCCACAGATACGCAGTATTTT. Translation gives CASSQPTSATDTQYF.

This clonotype came up many times. This chain joins TRBV5-1 and TRBJ2-3; tentative D call: TRBD2 (5 bases). The CDR3 totals 13 residues. Trimming removed 0 bases at V and 4 bases at J, with 6 bases between. Looked up from germline, CDR1 is SGHRS and CDR2 is YFSETQ. The CDR3 reads CASSLGGADTQYF. The CDR3 DNA reads as TGCGCCAGCAGCTTGGGGGGAGCAGATACGCAGTATTTT.

Note on this clonotype: This may arise from a read error, as a much more abundant clone is one base away. The rearrangement links TRBV4-3 to TRBJ2-2, with a weak D call TRBD2 (5 bases). Germline V lookup: CDR1 LGHNA, CDR2 YSLEER. CDR3 length equals 13 residues. Trimming removed 3 bases at V and 6 bases at J, with 8 bases between. The CDR3 nucleotides are TGCGCCAGCAGCCACGCCGGGGCCGGGGAGCTGTTTTTT. Translated: CASSHAGAGELFF.

This clonotype was seen repeatedly, ten times or more. The chain carries TRBV28 and TRBJ1-2; 7 nucleotides line up with TRBD1. The germline V gene has CDR1 MDHEN and CDR2 SYDVKM. V shed 1 base and J 5 bases; nucleotides not matched to a gene: 4. The CDR3 has 14 amino acids. CDR3 protein: CASSLSETGYGYTF. CDR3 nucleotide sequence: TGTGCCAGCAGTTTATCGGAGACAGGGTATGGCTACACCTTC.

Ten or more counts support this clonotype. The rearrangement links TRBV2 to TRBJ1-1, with D uncertain. Germline values: CDR1 SNHLY, CDR2 FYNNEI. The CDR3 contains 14 residues. The V end lost 5 bases, the J end lost 2 bases, and 12 bases lay between the germline ends. The CDR3 coding sequence is TGTGCCAGCAGTTCAGTTAGAACCAACACTGAAGCTTTCTTT. It yields the protein CASSSVRTNTEAFF. The full variable domain, completed using reference TRBV2 and TRBJ1-1, is EPEVTQTPSHQVTQMGQEVILRCVPISNHLYFYWYRQILGQKVEFLVSFYNNEISEKSEIFDDQFSVERPDGSNFTLKIRSTKLEDSAMYFCASSSVRTNTEAFFGQGTRLTVV.

The table lists this clonotype with a few counts. The chain has TRBV12-3 or TRBV12-4 and TRBJ2-1, with D unresolved. V was pared by 2 bases and J by 2 bases, with 10 bases between. The CDR3 is 15 residues long. CDR3 nucleotide sequence: TGTGCCAGCAGTTTATTTAGGGCAACCTACAATGAGCAGTTCTTC. As protein: CASSLFRATYNEQFF.

This clonotype was counted at least ten times. The chain links TRBV29-1 to TRBJ2-5; no firm D call. This CDR3 is built from 12 residues. The germline V gene encodes CDR1 SQVTM and CDR2 ANQGSEA. V lost 8 bases and J 1 base, leaving 11 bases between the germline ends. This CDR3 reads CSSANIQETQYF. CDR3 coding DNA: TGCAGCAGCGCGAATATCCAAGAGACCCAGTACTTC.

V is TRBV5-1 and J is TRBJ1-2; maybe TRBD1 (6 bases). The germline CDR1 and CDR2 sequences are SGHRS and YFSETQ. Trimming stripped 1 base from V and 7 bases from J, with 17 bases between. The CDR3 has 15 residues. CDR3 DNA sequence: TGCGCCAGCAGCTTGAACAGGGATTCGTTAGGTGGCTACACCTTC. Amino acid sequence: CASSLNRDSLGGYTF.

This clonotype was seen ten or more times. V usage is TRBV4-3 and J usage is TRBJ1-4; D is perhaps TRBD1 (5 bases). The CDR3 consists of 14 residues. The germline V gene encodes CDR1 LGHNA and CDR2 YSLEER. The V gene lost 2 bases and the J gene lost 7 bases, with 11 bases spanning the gap. CDR3 loop: CASSQFPGREKLFF. Here the CDR3 DNA reads TGCGCCAGCAGCCAATTCCCGGGGCGTGAAAAACTGTTTTTT.

This clonotype was recorded at least ten times. V usage is TRBV6-6 and J usage is TRBJ2-2, with no clear D. Trimming removed 5 bases at V and 6 bases at J, with 7 bases between. The CDR3 is 12 amino acids. The V gene's germline CDR1 is MNHNY and CDR2 SVGAGI (reference sequence). The CDR3 reads CASSVDPGELFF. DNA for the CDR3: TGTGCCAGCAGTGTCGACCCCGGGGAGCTGTTTTTT.

This clonotype was counted at least ten times. The rearrangement uses TRBV20-1 and TRBJ2-4, with D maybe TRBD1 (6 bases). CDR1 and CDR2 from the germline V gene are DFQATT and SNEGSKA (reference sequence). The V gene lost 5 bases and the J gene lost 0 bases, with 17 bases spanning the gap. CDR3 length equals 16 residues. CDR3 protein: CSAEPPGQLAKNIQYF. The DNA of the CDR3 is TGCAGTGCTGAACCCCCGGGACAACTAGCCAAAAACATTCAGTACTTC.

The genes are TRBV3-1 and TRBJ1-1; D call uncertain. V was trimmed by 0 bases and J by 11 bases, leaving 13 bases between them. The CDR3 length is 13 residues. Germline V gene sequence: CDR1 LGHDT, CDR2 YNNKEL (reference sequence). In DNA, the CDR3 is TGTGCCAGCAGCCAAGATCCCAACTCGGGGGCTTTCTTT. The encoded protein is CASSQDPNSGAFF.

The chain links TRBV6-1 to TRBJ2-4; D possibly corresponds to TRBD1 (5 bases). The CDR3 consists of 16 residues. The V gene's germline CDR1 is MNHNS and CDR2 SASEGT. Trimming removed 5 bases from V and 0 bases from J, with 14 bases in between. This CDR3 is CASSPTLQGAKNIQYF. CDR3 coding DNA: TGTGCCAGCAGTCCAACACTTCAGGGAGCCAAAAACATTCAGTACTTC.

This clonotype was found a few times. This chain uses TRBV14 with TRBJ1-6; D not certain. The V end was cut by 0 bases, the J end by 0 bases, with 9 bases between. Germline CDR1 reads SGHDN; CDR2 reads FVKESK. This CDR3 region has 17 residues. CDR3 sequence: CASSQENYRSYNSPLHF. CDR3 nucleotide sequence: TGTGCCAGCAGCCAAGAAAATTACCGCTCCTATAATTCACCCCTCCACTTT. Drawing the rest from reference TRBV14 and TRBJ1-6, the complete variable domain is EAGVTQFPSHSVIEKGQTVTLRCDPISGHDNLYWYRRVMGKEIKFLLHFVKESKQDESGMPNNRFLAERTGGTYSTLKVQPAELEDSGVYFCASSQENYRSYNSPLHFGNGTRLTVT.

The table lists this clonotype with many counts. The chain employs TRBV29-1 and TRBJ1-1, with D possibly being TRBD1 (5 bases). The V gene's germline CDR1 is SQVTM and CDR2 ANQGSEA. The CDR3 length is 14 residues. Trimming stripped 7 bases from V and 3 bases from J, with 18 bases between. The CDR3 DNA follows: TGCAGCGCCAACTCTCCAGGGCCGGACACTGAAGCTTTCTTT. Translating gives CSANSPGPDTEAFF.

The chain employs TRBV28 and TRBJ2-4; D not resolved. V gave up 2 bases and J gave up 0 bases, with 14 bases separating them. The germline gives CDR1 MDHEN, CDR2 SYDVKM. This CDR3 has 17 residues. This CDR3 is CASSLKGYRLAKNIQYF. The CDR3, as DNA: TGTGCCAGCAGTTTAAAGGGCTACCGCCTAGCCAAAAACATTCAGTACTTC.

This clonotype was counted ten times or more. V gene TRBV2 combines with J gene TRBJ2-2, with 10 bases matching TRBD2. CDR3 size: 15 residues. CDR1 and CDR2 (germline): SNHLY, FYNNEI. V lost 3 bases and J lost 6; bases outside the gene matches: 4. CDR3 sequence reads: CASSDSSGRAGELFF. The DNA of the CDR3 is TGTGCCAGCAGTGATTCGAGCGGGAGGGCCGGGGAGCTGTTTTTT.

This clonotype was found many times. The genes are TRBV27 and TRBJ2-2; D is ambiguous. The V end lost 0 bases, the J end lost 3 bases, and 8 bases lay between the germline ends. Germline V CDR1 and CDR2: MNHEY, SMNVEV (reference sequence). This CDR3 has 15 residues. The CDR3 nucleotides are TGTGCCAGCAGTTTATCTTCACAGCACACCGGGGAGCTGTTTTTT. Its translation is CASSLSSQHTGELFF.

This clonotype was observed many times. CDR3 protein: CASSYRAGTGGPGELFF. As DNA, the CDR3 is TGTGCCAGCAGTTACAGGGCGGGGACAGGGGGTCCCGGGGAGCTGTTTTTT. The V and J genes are TRBV6-5 and TRBJ2-2; 11 bases agree with TRBD1. The V gene's germline CDR1 is MNHEY and CDR2 SVGAGI. This CDR3 contains 17 residues. Trimming took 2 bases from V and 6 from J; bases not matched to a gene: 8.

At least ten counts were recorded for this clonotype. The chain recombines TRBV12-3 or TRBV12-4 with TRBJ2-7, with 7 bases lining up with TRBD1. V was pared by 9 bases and J by 2 bases, with 4 bases of the junction left unmatched. The CDR3 totals 12 residues. CDR3 protein: CASGDSTYEQYF. DNA for the CDR3: TGTGCCAGTGGGGACAGCACCTACGAGCAGTACTTC.

The chain combines TRBV11-2 with TRBJ2-1; 13 nucleotides agree with TRBD2. The CDR3 loop spans 16 amino acids. Trimming at V came to 1 base and at J to 8 bases, leaving 5 bases not matched to a gene. Germline CDR1 SGHAT, CDR2 FQNNGV. The CDR3 region is CASSLGTSGRGDEQFF. For the CDR3, the DNA is TGTGCCAGCAGCTTAGGGACTAGCGGGAGAGGGGATGAGCAGTTCTTC.

This clonotype was observed a few times. J is TRBJ1-1 and V is TRBV5-1, with a weak D call TRBD1 (5 bases). From germline, CDR1 is SGHRS and CDR2 YFSETQ. The CDR3 loop spans 13 amino acids. V was shortened by 5 bases and J by 7 bases, with 15 bases between the two germline ends. CDR3 DNA: TGCGCCAGCAGACTCAAACAGGATTTTGAAGCTTTCTTT. This codes for CASRLKQDFEAFF.

This clonotype was seen ten or more times. This chain connects TRBV6-2 or TRBV6-3 to TRBJ2-1; D gene unclear. The CDR3 spans 14 residues. Germline CDR1 is MNHEY and CDR2 is SVGEGT. Trimming took off 4 bases at V and 0 bases at J, with 7 bases between the two ends. The CDR3 region has the DNA TGTGCCAGCAGTTCTATTAGCTCCTACAATGAGCAGTTCTTC. Protein product: CASSSISSYNEQFF.

The chain recombines TRBV11-1 with TRBJ2-2; 14 positions match TRBD2. Germline V gene lookup returns CDR1 SGHAT and CDR2 FQDESV (reference sequence). Trimming at V came to 5 bases and at J to 4 bases, leaving 9 bases not matched to a gene. The CDR3 has 18 residues. For the CDR3, the DNA is TGTGCCAGCAGCGTCGGACTAGCGGGAGGTCAAAGCACCGGGGAGCTGTTTTTT. Translation: CASSVGLAGGQSTGELFF.

V is TRBV5-5 and J is TRBJ2-2; D unresolved. The CDR3 length is 15 residues. Trimming pared 3 bases from V and 0 bases from J, leaving 9 bases between. Germline V gene data show CDR1 as SGHKS and CDR2 as YYEKEE (reference sequence). DNA for the CDR3: TGTGCCAGCAGCTCGGGCCCGGCGAACACCGGGGAGCTGTTTTTT. This sequence encodes CASSSGPANTGELFF.

This clonotype was recorded at least ten times. The rearrangement links TRBV12-3 or TRBV12-4 to TRBJ2-5, with D maybe TRBD2 (6 bases). Deletions cut 5 bases from V and 5 bases from J, with 21 bases between. The CDR3 spans 16 residues. CDR3 DNA sequence: TGTGCCAGCAGTCTCGACTATTTCGGGAGAGGGGAGACCCAGTACTTC. Residues: CASSLDYFGRGETQYF.

V is TRBV5-1 and J is TRBJ2-7, with a possible D match to TRBD1 (5 bases). The V and J ends lost 4 bases and 0 bases respectively, with 8 bases between them. The germline V gene encodes CDR1 SGHRS and CDR2 YFSETQ. The CDR3 runs 13 residues. The chain's CDR3 is CASSSDSSYEQYV. CDR3 in DNA: TGCGCCAGCAGCAGCGACAGCTCCTACGAGCAGTACGTC.

This clonotype was detected many times. In DNA, the CDR3 is TGTGCCATCAGGGGTACTAGCGGCAGCACAGATACGCAGTATTTT. Protein sequence: CAIRGTSGSTDTQYF. The rearrangement links TRBV10-3 to TRBJ2-3, with 8 bases aligning to TRBD2. Trimming cost V 6 bases and J 0 bases; bases outside gene matches: 5. Germline V gene lookup returns CDR1 ENHRY and CDR2 SYGVKD. This CDR3 is 15 amino acids long.